These 23 T cell receptor beta chains were all obtained from the same sample, sequenced in a study of shared clonotypes between healthy human individuals. Positive CCR7 selection of CD45RO-negative cells yielded the naive CD8 cells, and terminally differentiated effector memory CD45RA+ cells were excluded. The protocol was immunoSEQ multiplex PCR, while the TCRdb copy is restricted to in-frame clones and leaves out a portion. Among approximately 2,000,000 clones listed, around 93% were seen once. The specimen was naive CD8+ T cells from PBMCs. Every receptor here comes from a man aged 18 to 30 in good health. Some clones in this sample may be carry-over from other donors' samples.

The chain recombines TRBV2 with TRBJ2-1; weak D call: TRBD2 (6 bases). V lost 8 bases to trimming and J lost 6 bases, with 11 bases between them. Germline lookup yields CDR1 SNHLY and CDR2 FYNNEI. The CDR3 runs to 12 residues. Written as DNA, the CDR3 is TGTGCCAGCCACGGGGGTACCAATGAGCAGTTCTTC. Translation: CASHGGTNEQFF.

V and J are TRBV7-2 and TRBJ1-1, with D possibly matching TRBD1 (5 bases). The germline V and J ends were trimmed by 5 bases and 2 bases, with 12 bases remaining between them. Germline CDR1 is SGHTA and CDR2 is FQGNSA. The CDR3 runs to 14 residues. As DNA, the CDR3 is TGTGCCAGCAGCCAGCGACAGAACAACACTGAAGCTTTCTTT. Its protein is CASSQRQNNTEAFF. Combining the CDR3 with reference TRBV7-2 and TRBJ1-1 gives the whole variable domain GAGVSQSPSNKVTEKGKDVELRCDPISGHTALYWYRQSLGQGLEFLIYFQGNSAPDKSGLPSDRFSAERTGGSVSTLTIQRTQQEDSAVYLCASSQRQNNTEAFFGQGTRLTVV.

This sequence joins TRBV6-1 and TRBJ1-1, with D tentatively TRBD1 (5 bases). In germline, CDR1 is MNHNS, CDR2 SASEGT. The CDR3 consists of 17 residues. Deletions cut 2 bases from V and 2 bases from J, with 18 bases between. The chain's CDR3 is CASSEWGPVASNTEAFF. The CDR3 DNA reads as TGTGCCAGCAGTGAATGGGGACCAGTGGCGAGTAACACTGAAGCTTTCTTT.

The V gene is TRBV28, the J gene TRBJ2-7; no clear D gene. The germline V gene encodes CDR1 MDHEN and CDR2 SYDVKM. The CDR3 sequence is 13 residues long. Trimming removed 3 bases from V and 4 bases from J, with 10 bases in between. CDR3 residues: CASSLGVFYEQYF. DNA of the CDR3: TGTGCCAGCAGTTTGGGCGTCTTTTACGAGCAGTACTTC.

CDR3 nucleotides: TGTGCCAGCGGACCACTCCCGGTGACTGAAGCTTTCTTT. Translation: CASGPLPVTEAFF. The V and J genes are TRBV25-1 and TRBJ1-1; no definite D call. CDR1 is MGHDK and CDR2 is SYGVNS in the germline V gene. V lost 8 bases, J lost 5 bases, and 15 bases lay in between. The CDR3 has 13 amino acids.

To note about this clone: Other DNA sequences in the same sample also yield this CDR3. The chain uses TRBV7-8 and TRBJ2-5, with D possibly matching TRBD2 (5 bases). The CDR3 consists of 13 residues. Trimming removed 0 bases at V and 4 bases at J, with 6 bases between. Germline V gives CDR1 SGHVS, CDR2 FQNEAQ. The CDR3 here is CASSLAGVETQYF. The CDR3 DNA sequence: TGTGCCAGCAGCTTAGCCGGGGTAGAGACCCAGTACTTC. Drawing the rest from reference TRBV7-8 and TRBJ2-5, the complete variable domain is GAGVSQSPRYKVAKRGQDVALRCDPISGHVSLFWYQQALGQGPEFLTYFQNEAQLDKSGLPSDRFFAERPEGSVSTLKIQRTQQEDSAVYLCASSLAGVETQYFGPGTRLLVL.

The genes are TRBV5-1 and TRBJ2-3; TRBD1 might be the D (5 bases). The V and J ends lost 5 bases and 0 bases respectively, with 19 bases between them. This CDR3 region has 17 residues. From germline, CDR1 is SGHRS and CDR2 YFSETQ. The CDR3, as DNA: TGCGCCAGCAGACATGCTTGGCCAGGGCTGAGCACAGATACGCAGTATTTT. Translation: CASRHAWPGLSTDTQYF.

In this sample, this clone turned up many times. The same CDR3 is also encoded by other DNA sequences in this sample. This chain uses TRBV27 with TRBJ2-5; no firm D call. CDR1 is MNHEY, CDR2 SMNVEV, per germline (reference sequence). CDR3 length: 11 residues. V lost 2 bases and J lost 4, with 2 bases in between. Here the CDR3 DNA reads TGTGCCAGCAGTTTAGGAGAGACCCAGTACTTC. It specifies CASSLGETQYF.

This chain uses TRBV28 with TRBJ2-4; 11 nucleotides match TRBD1. The length of the CDR3 is 17 residues. The V gene end was trimmed by 4 bases and the J gene end by 7 bases; junction bases not matched to a gene: 12. CDR1 is MDHEN and CDR2 is SYDVKM in the germline V gene. The CDR3 DNA follows: TGTGCCAGCAGTTCACCCCAGGACAGGGGGCGAACGAACATTCAGTACTTC. Encoded protein: CASSSPQDRGRTNIQYF.

The V call is TRBV6-5, the J call TRBJ1-5; no reliable D call. The CDR3 is 16 residues long. Trimming cost V 2 bases and J 1 base, with 12 bases left between them. CDR1 and CDR2 (germline): MNHEY, SVGAGI. Here the CDR3 DNA reads TGTGCCAGCAGTTACATCAAGTCCCACAGCAATCAGCCCCAGCATTTT. Translated: CASSYIKSHSNQPQHF.

This clone was seen once. The V gene is TRBV9, the J gene TRBJ2-7; 8 bases fit TRBD1. Unmatched junction bases numbered 15, after V lost 0 bases and J lost 7 bases. Germline values: CDR1 SGDLS, CDR2 YYNGEE. The CDR3 length is 17 residues. The CDR3 nucleotides are TGTGCCAGCAGCGTAGTCGGGGTGGACAGGGCCCCCCGTGAGCAGTACTTC. It specifies CASSVVGVDRAPREQYF.

The CDR3 DNA follows: TGTGCCAGCAGTTACTGGACATCGAACACTGAAGCTTTCTTT. It codes for CASSYWTSNTEAFF. V gene TRBV6-5 combines with J gene TRBJ1-1; tentative D call: TRBD1 (5 bases). V dropped 1 base and J dropped 1 base, with 7 bases sitting between them. Looked up from germline, CDR1 is MNHEY and CDR2 is SVGAGI. The CDR3 is 14 residues long.

Comment on this clone: Other DNA variants within this sample encode the same CDR3. This chain links TRBV28 with TRBJ1-5; D ambiguous. The CDR3 length is 14 residues. From germline, CDR1 is MDHEN and CDR2 SYDVKM. Trimming took 3 bases from V and 1 from J, leaving 7 bases between them. The CDR3 nucleotides read TGTGCCAGCAGTTTTATAGGGAGCAATCAGCCCCAGCATTTT. Its translation is CASSFIGSNQPQHF.

Comments on this clone: Other DNA sequences within the sample encode an identical CDR3. The chain employs TRBV13 and TRBJ2-3, with unresolved D. There are 12 residues in the CDR3. Trimming pared 4 bases from V and 4 bases from J, leaving 6 bases between. Germline V gives CDR1 PRHDT, CDR2 FYEKMQ (reference sequence). Here the CDR3 DNA reads TGTGCCAGCAGCTCCGGCGCAGATACGCAGTATTTT. This translates into CASSSGADTQYF.

The chain couples TRBV6-5 to TRBJ2-3, with 7 bases lining up with TRBD1. The CDR3 covers 14 residues. V was clipped by 6 bases and J by 0 bases; unmatched bases: 3. CDR1 and CDR2 (germline): MNHEY, SVGAGI. For the CDR3, the DNA is TGTGCCAGCAGGCCGGGACAGAGCACAGATACGCAGTATTTT. Its protein product is CASRPGQSTDTQYF.

The rearrangement links TRBV5-1 to TRBJ2-2; the match to TRBD2 covers 10 bases. This CDR3 contains 14 residues. Trimming removed 5 bases from V and 7 bases from J; junction bases left unmatched: 5. Germline CDR1 is SGHRS and CDR2 is YFSETQ. The chain's CDR3 is CASSLAGEGGELFF. In DNA, the CDR3 is TGCGCCAGCAGTCTAGCGGGAGAGGGCGGGGAGCTGTTTTTT.

With respect to this clone: This specimen includes other DNA sequences encoding the same CDR3. The genes are TRBV6-5 and TRBJ1-2; no clear D gene. This CDR3 comprises 14 residues. Germline V gene data show CDR1 as MNHEY and CDR2 as SVGAGI. V was clipped by 0 bases and J by 4 bases, with 9 bases between them. The CDR3 sequence is CASSYSEGGYGYTF. The CDR3 DNA is TGTGCCAGCAGTTACTCGGAGGGAGGCTATGGCTACACCTTC.

The V and J genes are TRBV28 and TRBJ1-1; possible D gene TRBD1, 5 bases. The CDR3 consists of 13 residues. V was trimmed by 5 bases and J by 4 bases, leaving 11 bases between them. CDR1 is MDHEN, CDR2 SYDVKM, per germline. This chain's CDR3 is CASSQGSSTEAFF. CDR3 nucleotide sequence: TGTGCCAGCAGTCAGGGTTCGAGCACTGAAGCTTTCTTT.

Here the CDR3 DNA reads TGTGCCAGTAGTACAACAGGGAGAGATGGCTACACCTTC. As protein: CASSTTGRDGYTF. V is TRBV19 and J is TRBJ1-2; maybe TRBD1 (6 bases). The germline V and J ends were trimmed by 4 bases and 6 bases, with 12 bases remaining between them. CDR1 is LNHDA and CDR2 is SQIVND in the germline V gene (reference sequence). The CDR3 runs 13 residues.

The J gene is TRBJ1-3, the V gene TRBV11-2; D possibly corresponds to TRBD1 (5 bases). V was pared by 0 bases and J by 2 bases, with 8 bases between. Germline CDR1 is SGHAT and CDR2 is FQNNGV. The CDR3 totals 15 residues. The CDR3 sequence is CASSLEAGPGNTIYF. As DNA, the CDR3 is TGTGCCAGCAGCTTAGAGGCAGGGCCTGGAAACACCATATATTTT.

V is TRBV6-1 and J is TRBJ1-4; D is perhaps TRBD1 (6 bases). V was trimmed by 0 bases and J by 8 bases, leaving 19 bases between them. The CDR3 sequence is 17 residues long. Germline V gene lookup returns CDR1 MNHNS and CDR2 SASEGT. CDR3 loop: CASSEALLQGSYEKLFF. The CDR3 nucleotides are TGTGCCAGCAGTGAAGCGCTTCTACAGGGATCGTACGAAAAACTGTTTTTT.

J is TRBJ1-3 and V is TRBV2; no reliable D call. Per germline, CDR1 SNHLY and CDR2 FYNNEI. CDR3 length: 17 amino acids. Trimming shortened V by 2 bases and J by 0 bases, and 14 bases separated the two germline ends. DNA for the CDR3: TGTGCCAGCAGTGAATATCTTACAGACTTCTCTGGAAACACCATATATTTT. Residues: CASSEYLTDFSGNTIYF.

The chain combines TRBV7-6 with TRBJ2-2; 10 nucleotides agree with TRBD2. J was trimmed by 5 bases and V by 4 bases; bases with no gene match: 4. Germline V gene lookup returns CDR1 SGHVS and CDR2 FNYEAQ. The CDR3 sequence is 15 residues long. The CDR3 protein is CASSWSGRVTGELFF. The CDR3 DNA reads as TGTGCCAGCAGCTGGAGCGGGAGGGTAACCGGGGAGCTGTTTTTT.